The rows below give T cell receptor beta chains drawn from one sample of a study of blood T cells in healthy people across ages. A single record per CDR3 protein comes from TCRdb applying MiXCR to the 5' RACE reads. The sample holds approximately 790,000 distinct CDR3 sequences; around two thirds are singletons and the top ten take around 30%. The sample comprised blood. The receptors were gathered from a man aged 30-40 years in good health. Both conserved end residues are part of each CDR3. A D gene is named only where the DNA matches it firmly. Where a row states a size, it is once, few, many or the class of an expanded clone; other rows omit it.

>few|TRBV7-2|TRBD2|TRBJ2-5
CASSLVPSGAYQYF
TGTGCCAGCAGCTTAGTTCCTAGCGGGGCTTACCAGTACTTC
>NA|TRBV6-6|NA|TRBJ1-4
CASKRATNEKLFF
TGTGCCAGCAAACGGGCAACTAATGAAAAACTGTTTTTT
>few|TRBV4-2|TRBD2|TRBJ2-1
CASSSGLEGEQFF
TGTGCCAGCAGCTCGGGACTAGAGGGTGAGCAGTTCTTC
>NA|TRBV30|NA|TRBJ2-3
CAWSSGASADTQYF
TGTGCCTGGTCCTCTGGGGCTAGCGCAGATACGCAGTATTTT
>NA|TRBV20-1|NA|TRBJ2-1
CSARQTLAYNEQFF
TGCAGTGCTAGACAAACCTTAGCTTACAATGAGCAGTTCTTC
>NA|TRBV20-1|NA|TRBJ2-1
CSATGNYNEQFF
TGCAGTGCTACGGGAAACTACAATGAGCAGTTCTTC
>NA|TRBV10-3|TRBD1|TRBJ2-3
CAISEFDRGRGTQYF
TGTGCCATCAGTGAGTTTGACAGGGGAAGGGGAACGCAGTATTTT
>NA|TRBV29-1|NA|TRBJ1-2
CSVYGYTF
TGCAGCGTTTATGGCTACACCTTC
>NA|TRBV2|NA|TRBJ1-1
CASSGYYGAEAFF
TGTGCCAGCAGCGGCTATTATGGGGCTGAAGCTTTCTTT
>NA|TRBV7-2|NA|TRBJ2-6
CASSLFLLGQSSGANVLTF
TGTGCCAGCAGCTTATTCCTATTGGGACAAAGCTCTGGGGCCAACGTCCTGACTTTC
>few|TRBV28|NA|TRBJ2-7
CASGLSGAAYEQYF
TGTGCCAGCGGGTTGTCAGGAGCAGCCTACGAGCAGTACTTC
>NA|TRBV25-1|NA|TRBJ2-5
CASSEVGGQETQYF
TGTGCCAGCAGTGAAGTTGGGGGACAAGAGACCCAGTACTTC
>few|TRBV29-1|TRBD2|TRBJ2-1
CSVVFLAAVIGNEQFF
TGCAGCGTTGTGTTCCTAGCGGCGGTTATCGGCAATGAGCAGTTCTTC
>NA|TRBV12-3/TRBV12-4|NA|TRBJ1-2
CASRLEAVEGYTF
TGTGCCAGCAGGTTAGAAGCGGTGGAAGGCTACACCTTC
>few|TRBV7-9|NA|TRBJ2-7
CATLMGYEQYF
TGTGCCACCCTTATGGGGTACGAGCAGTACTTC
>NA|TRBV7-9|NA|TRBJ1-5
CASNFGDDSNQPRHF
TGTGCCAGCAACTTTGGTGACGATAGCAATCAGCCCCGGCATTTT
>NA|TRBV12-3/TRBV12-4|NA|TRBJ1-2
CASSTAGHLYGYTF
TGTGCCAGCAGCACCGCGGGACACTTATATGGCTACACCTTC
>once|TRBV11-3|TRBD1|TRBJ2-1
CASSTNRGIYNEQFF
TGTGCCAGCAGCACGAACAGGGGCATTTACAATGAGCAGTTCTTC
>NA|TRBV20-1|TRBD2|TRBJ2-3
CSASWSGATDTQYF
TGCAGTGCTAGCTGGAGCGGGGCCACAGATACGCAGTATTTT
>NA|TRBV5-1|NA|TRBJ2-7
CASSVDSSRKSSYEQYF
TGCGCCAGCAGCGTAGACAGTTCAAGGAAGAGCTCCTACGAGCAGTACTTC
>NA|TRBV9|NA|TRBJ1-5
CASSGTDDQPQHF
TGTGCCAGCAGCGGGACAGACGATCAGCCCCAGCATTTT
>NA|TRBV2|NA|TRBJ2-3
CASTSGASTDTQYF
TGTGCCAGCACCTCAGGGGCTAGCACAGATACGCAGTATTTT
>NA|TRBV10-3|NA|TRBJ1-2
CAIANRDGEGNGYTF
TGTGCCATCGCAAACCGGGACGGTGAGGGGAATGGCTACACCTTC
>few|TRBV25-1|NA|TRBJ1-1
CASSLGEGTEAFF
TGTGCCAGCAGTTTGGGGGAGGGCACTGAAGCTTTCTTT
>NA|TRBV29-1|TRBD1|TRBJ1-2
CSVLTGGYGYTF
TGCAGCGTTCTTACAGGGGGCTATGGCTACACCTTC
>NA|TRBV4-2|NA|TRBJ2-7
CASSQVDPRSYNEQYF
TGTGCCAGCAGCCAAGTGGACCCTAGGTCCTACAATGAGCAGTACTTC
>NA|TRBV2|NA|TRBJ1-6
CASRGASSSYNSPLHF
TGTGCCAGCAGGGGAGCCTCGAGCTCCTATAATTCACCCCTCCACTTT
>NA|TRBV9|TRBD2|TRBJ2-3
CASSPLGRAGDTQYF
TGTGCCAGCAGCCCCCTGGGGAGAGCGGGGGATACGCAGTATTTT